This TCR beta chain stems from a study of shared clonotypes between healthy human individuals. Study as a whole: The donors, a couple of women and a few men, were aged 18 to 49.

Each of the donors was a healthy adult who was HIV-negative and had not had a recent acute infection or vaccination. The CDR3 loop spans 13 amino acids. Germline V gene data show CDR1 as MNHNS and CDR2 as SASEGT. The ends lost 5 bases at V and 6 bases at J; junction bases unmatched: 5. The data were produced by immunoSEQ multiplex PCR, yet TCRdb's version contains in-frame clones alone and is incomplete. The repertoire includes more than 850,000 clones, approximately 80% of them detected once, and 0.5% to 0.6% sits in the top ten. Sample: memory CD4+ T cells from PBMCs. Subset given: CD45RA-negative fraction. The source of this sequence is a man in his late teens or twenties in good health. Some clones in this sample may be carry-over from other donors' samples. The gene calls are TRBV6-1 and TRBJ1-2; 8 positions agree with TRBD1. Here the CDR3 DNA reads TGTGCCAGCAGTCCCCAGGGGGCCAATGGCTACACCTTC. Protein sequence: CASSPQGANGYTF.